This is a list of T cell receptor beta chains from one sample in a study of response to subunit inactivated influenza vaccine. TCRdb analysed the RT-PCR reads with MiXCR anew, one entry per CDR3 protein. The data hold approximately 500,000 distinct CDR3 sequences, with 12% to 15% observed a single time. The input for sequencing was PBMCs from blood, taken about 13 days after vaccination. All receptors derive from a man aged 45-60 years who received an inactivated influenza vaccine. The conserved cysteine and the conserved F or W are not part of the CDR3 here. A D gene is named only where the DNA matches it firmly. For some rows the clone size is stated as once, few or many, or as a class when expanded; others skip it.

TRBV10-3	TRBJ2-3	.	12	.	AISERGTTDTQY
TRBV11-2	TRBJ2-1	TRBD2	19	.	ASSPFGGVVLAGGSYNEQF
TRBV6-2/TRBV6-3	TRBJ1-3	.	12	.	ATNVGSLRNTIY
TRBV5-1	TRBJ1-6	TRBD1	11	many	ASSDRENSPLH
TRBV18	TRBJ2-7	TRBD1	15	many	ASSQIFSGTGDHEQY
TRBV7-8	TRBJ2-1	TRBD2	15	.	ASSQAGTSGGRNEQF
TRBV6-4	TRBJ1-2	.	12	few	ASSDGGQGYGYT
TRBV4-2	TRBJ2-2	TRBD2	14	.	ASSQGTSAHTGELF
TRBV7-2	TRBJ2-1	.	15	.	ASGPPLGGSSYNEQF
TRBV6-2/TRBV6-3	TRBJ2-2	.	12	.	ATSTYLDTGELF
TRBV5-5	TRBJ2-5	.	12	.	ASSFGSVGETQY
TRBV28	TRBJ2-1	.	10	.	ASSLYLAEQF
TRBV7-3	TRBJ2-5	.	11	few	ASSLFQGETQY
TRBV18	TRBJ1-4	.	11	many	ASSPGLEEKLF
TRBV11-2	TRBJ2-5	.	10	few	ASSLSPETQY
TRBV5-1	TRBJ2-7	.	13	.	ASSLLASMGYEQY
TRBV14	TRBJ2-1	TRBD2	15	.	ASSRAEGLAGINEQF
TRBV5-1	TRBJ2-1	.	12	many	ASDAGDTAREQF
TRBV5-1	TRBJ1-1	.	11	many	ASRPGYVSEAF
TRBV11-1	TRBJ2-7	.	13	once	ASSLQGRGSYEQY
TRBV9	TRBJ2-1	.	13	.	ASSVGQRTYDFQF
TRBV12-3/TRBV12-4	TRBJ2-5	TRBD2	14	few	ASSLRASGTGETQY
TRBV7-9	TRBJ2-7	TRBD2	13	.	ASSLVTSGRNEQY
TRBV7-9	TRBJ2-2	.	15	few	ASSRGPPLRNTGELF
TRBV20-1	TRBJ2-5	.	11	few	SARRGYQETQY
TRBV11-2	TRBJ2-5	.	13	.	ASSYQLGKQETQY
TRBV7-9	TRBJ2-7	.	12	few	ASSQWRGPYEQY
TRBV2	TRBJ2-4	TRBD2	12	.	ASSEISGVHIQY
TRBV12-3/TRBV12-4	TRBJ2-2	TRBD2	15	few	ASRPARTSGAPGELF
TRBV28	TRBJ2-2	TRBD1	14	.	ASSPQPQGDTGELF
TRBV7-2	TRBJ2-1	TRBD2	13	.	ASRKRGSSYNEQF
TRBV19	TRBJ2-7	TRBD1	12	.	ASSIVGQTYEQY
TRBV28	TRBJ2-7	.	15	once	ASSPSGPGSWGYEQY
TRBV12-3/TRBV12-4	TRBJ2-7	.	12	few	ASSFDPQGYEQY
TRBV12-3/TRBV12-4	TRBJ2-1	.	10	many	ASSSPGTTPV
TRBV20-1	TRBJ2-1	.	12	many	SARRQGSQNEQF
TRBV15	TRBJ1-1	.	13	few	ATSRVRSFSAEAF
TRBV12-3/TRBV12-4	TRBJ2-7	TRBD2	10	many	ASSLRGGEQY
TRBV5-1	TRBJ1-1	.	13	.	ASSLPGAENTEAF
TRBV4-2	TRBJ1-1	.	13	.	ASSQAALQNTEAF
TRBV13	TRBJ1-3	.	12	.	ASTDRTSGNTIY
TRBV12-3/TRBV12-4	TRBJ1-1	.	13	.	ASSSGRGDNTEAF
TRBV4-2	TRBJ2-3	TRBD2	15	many	ASSRGLAEQQIDTQY